These T cell receptor beta chains were read from a single sample in a study of T cells in Graves' hyperthyroidism and ophthalmopathy. TCRdb re-analysed the multiplex PCR reads in MiXCR, keeping a single row per CDR3 protein. The repertoire includes 700,000 to 850,000 distinct CDR3 sequences, roughly 32% of them detected once, and roughly 31% sits in the top ten. Sequenced: blood. Source of these receptors: a woman in her 40s with Graves' hyperthyroidism. Each CDR3 is given with its conserved first and last residue. D genes are given only for firm matches. Some rows have no size entry. The others give once, few or many, or a class for an expanded clone.

clone_size	d_call	v_call	j_call	cdr3_nt	cdr3_aa
few	-	TRBV6-9	TRBJ1-5	TGTGCCAGCAGTTGGTTCGGTGGCGAAGATAATCAGCCCCAGCATTTT	CASSWFGGEDNQPQHF
many	-	TRBV29-1	TRBJ1-5	TGCAGCGTTGGACAGACTAATAGCAATCAGCCCCAGCATTTT	CSVGQTNSNQPQHF
-	-	TRBV2	TRBJ1-5	TGTGCCAGCGGTTTAGAGGGTCGGAGCAATCAGCCCCAGCATTTT	CASGLEGRSNQPQHF
-	-	TRBV12-5	TRBJ1-1	TGTGCTAGTGGTTTGGCCCGGAGGGGGGGCACTGAAGCTTTCTTT	CASGLARRGGTEAFF
-	-	TRBV5-8	TRBJ1-1	TGTGCCAGCAGCTTGGCCAGTGAGGTCGCTGAAGCTTTCTTT	CASSLASEVAEAFF
-	-	TRBV20-1	TRBJ2-1	TGCAGTGCTAGAGCAAATGAGCAGTTCTTC	CSARANEQFF
many	-	TRBV10-3	TRBJ2-5	TGTGCCACCAACTTCCAAGAGACCCAGTACTTC	CATNFQETQYF
-	-	TRBV20-1	TRBJ1-5	TGCAGTGCTAGAGAACCAAATCAGCCCCAGCATTTT	CSAREPNQPQHF
few	-	TRBV19	TRBJ1-5	TGTGCCAGTAATTACAGGGAGTATAGCAATCAGCCCCAGCATTTT	CASNYREYSNQPQHF
-	-	TRBV7-2	TRBJ1-1	TGTGCCAGCAACCTCGGGGGGGGGCACACTGAAGCTTTCTTT	CASNLGGGHTEAFF
few	-	TRBV6-5	TRBJ1-1	TGTGCCAGCAGCCCCCGAGGGGGGGAGGGCACTGAAGCTTTCTTT	CASSPRGGEGTEAFF
many	TRBD1	TRBV5-4	TRBJ1-1	TGTGCCAGCAGCATGACAGGGAGGAACACTGAAGCTTTCTTT	CASSMTGRNTEAFF
-	-	TRBV12-3/TRBV12-4	TRBJ2-3	TGTGCCAGCAGCCACGGGGGGCTAACAGATACGCAGTATTTT	CASSHGGLTDTQYF
many	-	TRBV5-4	TRBJ1-3	TGTGCCAGCAGCTTGGGTGGACCCAATGGAAACACCATATATTTT	CASSLGGPNGNTIYF
-	-	TRBV19	TRBJ2-7	TGTGCCAGTAGTGCCGCCGGACTCGGAGGACACACCTACGAGCAGTACTTC	CASSAAGLGGHTYEQYF
-	-	TRBV20-1	TRBJ2-3	TGCAGTGCTAGAGATTTCACAGATACGCAGTATTTT	CSARDFTDTQYF
-	TRBD1	TRBV25-1	TRBJ2-7	TGTGCCAGCAGTCCTCTCGGACAGGGGGAGTCCTACGAGCAGTACTTC	CASSPLGQGESYEQYF
-	-	TRBV9	TRBJ1-1	TGTGCCGGCAGTGCGGGGACGGGGAACACTGAAGCTTTCTTT	CAGSAGTGNTEAFF
-	TRBD1	TRBV7-2	TRBJ2-5	TGTGCCAGCAGCTTACAGGGGGCCAAGTGGGAGACCCAGTACTTC	CASSLQGAKWETQYF
-	-	TRBV5-5	TRBJ1-1	TGTGCCAGCAGCTTGGGTTCGGGGGCGGTCACTGAAGCTTTCTTT	CASSLGSGAVTEAFF
few	-	TRBV9	TRBJ2-2	TGTGCCAGCAGCGTAGCTGGGAGGCCCGGCACCGGGGAGCTGTTTTTT	CASSVAGRPGTGELFF
many	-	TRBV6-5	TRBJ1-5	TGTGCCAGCAGCCGGACAGTCAGCAATCAGCCCCAGCATTTT	CASSRTVSNQPQHF